This TCR beta chain was sequenced during a study of PD-L1 blockade in urothelial cancer. CDR1 is GTSNPN, CDR2 SVGIG, per germline (reference sequence). This CDR3 has 13 residues. Trimming took 5 bases from V and 3 from J; bases not matched to a gene: 3. Here immunoSEQ multiplex PCR was the method, and the copy in TCRdb shows in-frame clones only, minus some. The sample records more than 12,000 clones, roughly 90% being singletons. This TCR was recovered from a man in his sixties or seventies with urothelial cancer. V and J are TRBV30 and TRBJ2-2; 7 positions agree with TRBD1. Sequenced here: PBMCs, sampled around atezolizumab (anti-PD-L1) treatment. Here the CDR3 reads CAWGGQHTGELFF. The CDR3 DNA follows: TGTGCCTGGGGGGGACAGCACACCGGGGAGCTGTTTTTT.